Presented here are 8 T cell receptor beta chains from one specimen sequenced in a study of cytomegalovirus exposure and HLA in healthy donors. The PCR employed 60 Vbeta primers together with 13 Jbeta primers. The data were produced by immunoSEQ multiplex PCR, yet TCRdb's version contains in-frame clones alone and is incomplete. The repertoire includes under 200,000 clones, just over 75% of them detected once, and roughly 2% sits in the top ten. Material for sequencing was PBMCs. The source of these receptors is a man in his thirties or forties in good health and CMV-seronegative.

V and J are TRBV5-1 and TRBJ2-7, with TRBD1 matching over 8 bases. Germline V gives CDR1 SGHRS, CDR2 YFSETQ. The junction had 3 bases not matched to a gene; V was cut back by 3 bases and J by 4 bases. The length of the CDR3 is 13 residues. Here the CDR3 DNA reads TGCGCCAGCAGCTCCCGGGACAGGTACGAGCAGTACTTC. It codes for CASSSRDRYEQYF. Using reference TRBV5-1 and TRBJ2-7 for the parts outside the CDR3, the full variable domain is KAGVTQTPRYLIKTRGQQVTLSCSPISGHRSVSWYQQTPGQGLQFLFEYFSETQRNKGNFPGRFSGRQFSNSRSEMNVSTLELGDSALYLCASSSRDRYEQYFGPGTRLTVT.

The chain recombines TRBV2 with TRBJ2-1, with a possible D match to TRBD2 (5 bases). The V end was cut by 1 base, the J end by 7 bases, with 8 bases between. CDR3 length equals 13 residues. Per germline, CDR1 SNHLY and CDR2 FYNNEI. CDR3 sequence (DNA): TGTGCCAGCAGTGAAGGACTACTAAATGAGCAGTTCTTC. Translation gives CASSEGLLNEQFF.

This clone has just one count. The chain uses TRBV5-1 and TRBJ2-7; the D gene is possibly TRBD2 (7 bases). CDR3 length: 16 residues. Trimming took 4 bases from V and 0 from J, leaving 17 bases between them. Germline CDR1 SGHRS, CDR2 YFSETQ. The CDR3 here is CASSPRGGGASYEQYF. The CDR3 DNA is TGCGCCAGCAGCCCCCGAGGTGGGGGGGCCTCCTACGAGCAGTACTTC.

CDR3 region: CASSLTSGSPGELFF. The CDR3 nucleotides are TGCGCCAGCAGCCTTACTAGCGGGAGTCCCGGGGAGCTGTTTTTT. The rearrangement joins TRBV5-1 to TRBJ2-2; TRBD2 aligns across 11 bases. Germline V gene sequence: CDR1 SGHRS, CDR2 YFSETQ. The CDR3 is 15 amino acids. The V and J ends lost 4 bases and 6 bases, in that order; junction bases with no gene match: 5.

This chain connects TRBV5-1 to TRBJ2-5, with 8 bases identical to TRBD2. This CDR3 is 16 amino acids long. CDR1 is SGHRS and CDR2 is YFSETQ in the germline V gene. Unmatched junction bases numbered 6, after V lost 1 base and J lost 1 base. DNA for the CDR3: TGCGCCAGCAGCTTGAGCGGGGGCCGGGGCCAAGAGACCCAGTACTTC. It is translated as CASSLSGGRGQETQYF.

The chain links TRBV7-3 to TRBJ1-1, with D possibly TRBD1 on 5 matching bases. From germline, CDR1 is SGHTA and CDR2 FQGTGA. The CDR3 loop spans 15 amino acids. V dropped 0 bases and J dropped 1 base, with 9 bases sitting between them. In nucleotides, the CDR3 is TGTGCCAGCAGCTTAACGATGGGGGGGAACACTGAAGCTTTCTTT. Translated: CASSLTMGGNTEAFF.

The V call is TRBV27, the J call TRBJ2-7, with TRBD2 as a possible D gene (6 bases). CDR1 is MNHEY, CDR2 SMNVEV, per germline (reference sequence). V was trimmed by 4 bases and J by 0 bases, leaving 16 bases between them. The CDR3 is made up of 16 amino acids. This CDR3 is CASSSITGLYSYEQYF. The CDR3 DNA reads as TGTGCCAGCAGTTCCATTACGGGACTCTACTCCTACGAGCAGTACTTC.

The genes are TRBV5-5 and TRBJ2-1; D unresolved. The CDR3 has 13 residues. Trimming shortened V by 0 bases and J by 3 bases, and 4 bases separated the two germline ends. Germline V gene sequence: CDR1 SGHKS, CDR2 YYEKEE (reference sequence). The CDR3: CASSLGSYNEQFF. In DNA form, the CDR3 reads TGTGCCAGCAGCTTGGGCAGCTACAATGAGCAGTTCTTC.